Listed below are T cell receptor beta chains from one sample, sequenced in a study of blood T cell repertoires in COVID-19. Some clones are missing from TCRdb's copy, which holds only in-frame ones; the method was immunoSEQ multiplex PCR. The sample has 95,000 to 120,000 clones, roughly 85% seen once. Sequencing input: peripheral blood. These receptors all come from a human donor in a cohort sampled during active COVID-19. CDR3s include the opening cysteine and the closing phenylalanine or tryptophan. The order of the fields is J gene, clone size, D gene, V gene, CDR3 DNA, CDR3 protein. A D gene is named only where the DNA matches it firmly. Some rows have no size entry. The others give once, few or many, or a class for an expanded clone.

TRBJ2-5	-	TRBD1	TRBV28	TGTGCCAGCAGTCCAGAACAGGGGTCAGCAGAGACCCAGTACTTC	CASSPEQGSAETQYF
TRBJ1-2	-	-	TRBV30	TGTGCCTGGAAGACAGGCTACTATGGCTACACCTTC	CAWKTGYYGYTF
TRBJ2-1	-	TRBD1	TRBV7-2	TGTGCCAGCAGCTTAGGACAGGGGTCCTACAATGAGCAGTTCTTC	CASSLGQGSYNEQFF
TRBJ1-2	once	TRBD1	TRBV6-6	TGTGCCAGCAGTCGACAGGGTTATAACTATGGCTACACCTTC	CASSRQGYNYGYTF
TRBJ1-1	-	-	TRBV27	TGTGCCAGTCGAAATGGGCGATTGAACACTGAAGCTTTCTTT	CASRNGRLNTEAFF
TRBJ2-7	-	-	TRBV3-1/TRBV3-2	TGTGCCAGCAGTCTCGGCGGTAGCCCCCACGAGCAGTACTTC	CASSLGGSPHEQYF
TRBJ1-1	-	-	TRBV4-1	TGCGCCAGCAGCCATCCTCTGAACACTGAAGCTTTCTTT	CASSHPLNTEAFF
TRBJ2-6	-	-	TRBV19	TGTGCCAGTAGCACGGTTGTTTCTGGGGCCAACGTCCTGACTTTC	CASSTVVSGANVLTF
TRBJ2-3	-	-	TRBV12-3/TRBV12-4	TGTGCCAGCAGACGCCGGGAGCATACGCAGTATTTT	CASRRREHTQYF
TRBJ1-1	-	TRBD1	TRBV5-1	TGCGCCAGCAGCTTTGGACAGGGGGCCACTGAAGCTTTCTTT	CASSFGQGATEAFF
TRBJ2-2	-	TRBD2	TRBV4-1	TGCGCCAGCAGCCAAGATGGAGGGGCCGGGAGGTTTTTAACCGGGGAGCTGTTTTTT	CASSQDGGAGRFLTGELFF
TRBJ1-1	-	-	TRBV21-1	TGTGCCAGCAGCAAAGAGGGGGGGCGCAGTAATGGGAGGACTGAAGCTTTCTTT	CASSKEGGRSNGRTEAFF
TRBJ2-7	-	-	TRBV14	TGTGCCAGCAGCCACCAGGACGGAATGTTTGGGAGGGAGCAGTACTTC	CASSHQDGMFGREQYF
TRBJ2-1	-	TRBD1	TRBV9	TGTGCCAGCAGCGGAGGGACAGGGGTCGGCAATGAGCAGTTCTTC	CASSGGTGVGNEQFF
TRBJ2-3	-	-	TRBV3-1/TRBV3-2	TGTGCCAGCAGCCTCCTCCTTACGCAGTATTTT	CASSLLLTQYF
TRBJ1-1	-	TRBD1	TRBV18	TGTGCCAGCTATAAGGGACAGACAGACACTGAAGCTTTCTTT	CASYKGQTDTEAFF
TRBJ1-1	-	-	TRBV3-1/TRBV3-2	TGTGCCAGCACCACCTTGGGGGCGGGCACTGAAGCTTTCTTT	CASTTLGAGTEAFF
TRBJ2-7	-	-	TRBV5-1	TGCGCCAGCAGCCCCGTTGGGACACACTCCTACGAGCAGTACTTC	CASSPVGTHSYEQYF
TRBJ1-2	-	-	TRBV5-4	TGTGCCAGCAGCCTGCGGGGGGCACGGGGATGGGGCTACACCTTC	CASSLRGARGWGYTF
TRBJ2-3	-	TRBD2	TRBV6-2/TRBV6-3	TGTGCCAGCAGTTCGACTAGCGGGGGTGCAGATACGCAGTATTTT	CASSSTSGGADTQYF
TRBJ1-3	-	-	TRBV20-1	TGCAGTGCCGTTTCTGGAAACACCATATATTTT	CSAVSGNTIYF
TRBJ1-2	-	-	TRBV3-1/TRBV3-2	TGTGCCAGCAGCCAAGTGCGGGGGGCTGGGAACTATGGCTACACCTTC	CASSQVRGAGNYGYTF
TRBJ2-1	-	TRBD2	TRBV4-2	TGTGCCAGCAGCCAAGATGGTGGCGGGGGGGCAAATGAGCAGTTCTTC	CASSQDGGGGANEQFF
TRBJ2-2	-	-	TRBV9	TGTGCCAGCTCCGACCACGGGGGCACCGGGGAGCTGTTTTTT	CASSDHGGTGELFF
TRBJ1-6	-	TRBD1	TRBV10-2	TGCGCCAGCACCGGGGGACAGGGGCATTCACCCCTCCACTTT	CASTGGQGHSPLHF
TRBJ2-2	few	-	TRBV6-6	TGTGCCAGCAGTTACCCTCCCCCCGGGGAGCTGTTTTTT	CASSYPPPGELFF
TRBJ1-5	few	-	TRBV7-2	TGTGCCAGCAGCGCCGGCGGGAAAAACAATCAGCCCCAGCATTTT	CASSAGGKNNQPQHF
TRBJ2-1	-	-	TRBV5-1	TGCGCCTCCTTTATGGGGGGTGGGTCCTACAATGAGCAGTTCTTC	CASFMGGGSYNEQFF
TRBJ2-7	-	TRBD1	TRBV11-3	TGTGCCAGCAGCTTTCGGACAGGGGGATCCTACGAGCAGTACTTC	CASSFRTGGSYEQYF
TRBJ2-1	-	-	TRBV20-1	TGCACTTGCTATAATAACAATGAGCAGTTCTTC	CTCYNNNEQFF
TRBJ2-7	-	TRBD1	TRBV28	TGTGCCAGCAGCTCCTCCGGGACAGGGCCCTACGAGCAGTACTTC	CASSSSGTGPYEQYF
TRBJ2-3	once	-	TRBV20-1	TGCAGTGCTAGTATCTCGGGGGTCAGCACAGATACGCAGTATTTT	CSASISGVSTDTQYF
TRBJ1-6	-	TRBD1	TRBV4-1	TGCGCCAGCAGCCAAGCTAACAGGGGATATAGTTCACCCCTCCACTTT	CASSQANRGYSSPLHF
TRBJ2-1	-	-	TRBV28	TGTGCCAGCAGTTTCGGGCGGGGCTACAATGAGCAGTTCTTC	CASSFGRGYNEQFF
TRBJ2-1	-	TRBD2	TRBV6-2/TRBV6-3	TGTGCCAGCAGTTCCTGGACTAGCGGGGGTAATGAGCAGTTCTTC	CASSSWTSGGNEQFF
TRBJ2-7	-	TRBD2	TRBV15	TGTGCCACCAGCAGAGCGGCGGGGGGCCGGATCGCCCCCTACTACGAGCAGTACTTC	CATSRAAGGRIAPYYEQYF
TRBJ2-7	-	TRBD1	TRBV7-9	TGTGCCAGCAGTATGGGACCCGGGACAGGAGATTCCTACGAGCAGTACTTC	CASSMGPGTGDSYEQYF
TRBJ1-2	few	-	TRBV3-1/TRBV3-2	TGTGCCAGCAGCCAAGGCGGGGTTCGGGGCTACACCTTC	CASSQGGVRGYTF
TRBJ1-2	-	-	TRBV7-9	TGTGCCAGCAGCCCCTCCGGGGGGGCGGGTGGCTACACCTTC	CASSPSGGAGGYTF
TRBJ2-5	-	TRBD2	TRBV28	TGTGCCAGCAGCCTAAGCGGGGGGGAAGAGACCCAGTACTTC	CASSLSGGEETQYF
TRBJ2-1	-	-	TRBV27	TGTGCCAGCAGTTTGCGGCCAGCTCCCCAGGGTGAGCAGTTCTTC	CASSLRPAPQGEQFF
TRBJ1-5	-	-	TRBV7-2	TGTGCCAGCAGCTTAGCGGGCACCAGCAATCAGCCCCAGCATTTT	CASSLAGTSNQPQHF
TRBJ2-1	-	-	TRBV19	TGTGCCACCGCCCTACGGGGGACTTCCCACAATGAGCAGTTCTTC	CATALRGTSHNEQFF
TRBJ2-7	-	TRBD1	TRBV5-1	TGCGCCAGCAGCGGGTGGGGGACAGGTGTCTACGAGCAGTACTTC	CASSGWGTGVYEQYF
TRBJ2-5	-	TRBD2	TRBV7-2	TGTGCCAGCAGCGGCAGACTAGCGGGGACAGAGACCCAGTACTTC	CASSGRLAGTETQYF
TRBJ1-6	-	-	TRBV28	TGTGCCAGCAGTTTCGCGGGGGCAGGGTCCTATAATTCACCCCTCCACTTT	CASSFAGAGSYNSPLHF
TRBJ2-7	-	-	TRBV19	TGTGCCAGCAACGCCAGGGGAACGGCCTACGAGCAGTACTTC	CASNARGTAYEQYF
TRBJ1-2	-	TRBD1	TRBV5-1	TGCGCCAGCAGCTTGGGGGACAGGGTCATTGGCTACACCTTC	CASSLGDRVIGYTF
TRBJ2-2	once	TRBD2	TRBV7-3	TGTGCCAGCACCTTCAGCGGGGGCGCCGGGGAGCTGTTTTTT	CASTFSGGAGELFF
TRBJ2-1	-	TRBD1	TRBV6-5	TGTGCCAGCAGTTTAGCCGGGACAGGTCCCAATGAGCAGTTCTTC	CASSLAGTGPNEQFF